A single sample is the source of the 10 T cell receptor beta chains below, sequenced in a study of blood T cell repertoires in COVID-19. TCRdb keeps only in-frame clones here, not all; method: immunoSEQ multiplex PCR. Counted here are 250,000 to 300,000 clones, 80% to 85% occurring once; the ten biggest clones make up 3.4%. The specimen was PBMCs or T cells enriched from blood (not recorded which). All receptors derive from a man aged 45-65 years who had recovered from COVID-19.

The chain carries TRBV2 and TRBJ2-5; 7 bases fit TRBD1. This CDR3 region has 16 residues. The germline V gene encodes CDR1 SNHLY and CDR2 FYNNEI. V shed 4 bases and J 2 bases; nucleotides not matched to a gene: 10. Here the CDR3 reads CASSALPWGQQETQYF. The CDR3, as DNA: TGTGCCAGCAGTGCGCTTCCCTGGGGACAGCAAGAGACCCAGTACTTC.

The chain combines TRBV10-3 with TRBJ1-5; D perhaps matches TRBD1 (5 bases). The CDR3 has 15 amino acids. Germline V CDR1 and CDR2: ENHRY, SYGVKD. Trimming removed 8 bases at V and 0 bases at J, with 14 bases between. The CDR3 loop reads CAIGGDGNSNQPQHF. The DNA for the CDR3 is TGTGCCATCGGGGGGGACGGAAATAGCAATCAGCCCCAGCATTTT.

This clone was found once. This chain connects TRBV4-2 to TRBJ2-5, with 9 bases that match TRBD1. Germline V lookup: CDR1 LGHNA, CDR2 YNFKEQ. This CDR3 region has 12 residues. Germline trimming cut 5 bases from V and 5 bases from J; bases unmatched to any gene: 0. CDR3 in DNA: TGTGCCAGCAGCGGGACAGGGGAGACCCAGTACTTC. It yields the protein CASSGTGETQYF.

The CDR3 DNA reads TGTGCCAGCAGCTTTACAACGATGAGCGGGTACCAAGAGACCCAGTACTTC. Translated: CASSFTTMSGYQETQYF. This rearrangement joins TRBV7-9 to TRBJ2-5; D may be TRBD2 (6 bases). V lost 3 bases, J lost 0 bases, and 17 bases lay in between. Germline V gene sequence: CDR1 SEHNR, CDR2 FQNEAQ (reference sequence). This CDR3 is 17 amino acids long. Supplemented by reference TRBV7-9 and TRBJ2-5, the full variable domain reads DTGVSQNPRHKITKRGQNVTFRCDPISEHNRLYWYRQTLGQGPEFLTYFQNEAQLEKSRLLSDRFSAERPKGSFSTLEIQRTEQGDSAMYLCASSFTTMSGYQETQYFGPGTRLLVL.

The chain carries TRBV21-1 and TRBJ1-1. TRBV21-1 constitutes a pseudogene. The CDR3 extends over 13 amino acids. For the CDR3, the DNA is TGTGCCAGCAGAGCCTTCATGGACACTGAAGCTTTCTTT. Its protein product is CASRAFMDTEAFF.

The J gene is TRBJ1-6, the V gene TRBV6-5, with 7 bases matching TRBD1. V lost 6 bases and J lost 5; bases outside the gene matches: 7. Per germline, CDR1 MNHEY and CDR2 SVGAGI. The CDR3 sequence is 15 residues long. CDR3: CASSRDSPHNSPLHF. The CDR3, as DNA: TGTGCCAGCAGCCGGGACAGTCCTCATAATTCACCCCTCCACTTT.

The V call is TRBV9, the J call TRBJ2-6; 7 positions match TRBD1. In germline, CDR1 is SGDLS, CDR2 YYNGEE. The CDR3 loop spans 15 amino acids. The J segment lost 2 bases and the V segment lost 3 bases, leaving 2 bases of the junction unmatched. The CDR3 DNA follows: TGTGCCAGCAGCGGTGACAGGGCTGGGGCCAACGTCCTGACTTTC. Its protein is CASSGDRAGANVLTF.

The rearrangement links TRBV19 to TRBJ1-5; no clear D. CDR1 and CDR2 from the germline V gene are LNHDA and SQIVND (reference sequence). V shed 8 bases and J shed 0 bases, with 11 bases lying between them. The CDR3 is made up of 14 amino acids. The CDR3, as DNA: TGTGCCAGTGCCGTAACGGGTAGCAATCAGCCCCAGCATTTT. Its translation: CASAVTGSNQPQHF.

This chain connects TRBV3-1 (or the pseudogene TRBV3-2) to TRBJ1-1; tentative D call: TRBD1 (6 bases). The germline CDR1 and CDR2 sequences are LGHDT and YNNKEL (reference sequence). The germline V and J ends were trimmed by 2 bases and 1 base, with 11 bases remaining between them. This CDR3 is built from 15 residues. The CDR3 DNA is TGTGCCAGCAGCCAACGGGACAATAAGAACACTGAAGCTTTCTTT. The encoded protein is CASSQRDNKNTEAFF.

The CDR3 protein is CSVTPGTVTSETQYF. The DNA of the CDR3 is TGCAGCGTTACCCCCGGGACAGTTACTTCGGAGACCCAGTACTTC. This sequence joins TRBV29-1 and TRBJ2-5; 7 bases are a match to TRBD1. CDR1 is SQVTM and CDR2 is ANQGSEA in the germline V gene. The CDR3 covers 15 residues. J gave up 5 bases and V 5 bases, and 14 bases lay outside the gene matches.